This T cell receptor (beta chain) was obtained from a study of CDR3 diversity in severe acne. To note about this clonotype: Possible read error: a much larger clone is one base away.

CDR3 size: 16 residues. Germline loops: CDR1 KGHDR, CDR2 SFDVKD. V was pared by 4 bases and J by 8 bases, with 23 bases between. TCRdb used MiXCR to reprocess the PCR reads, holding one entry per CDR3 protein. The sample has more than 80,000 distinct CDR3 sequences, around 50% seen once. The J gene is TRBJ2-7, the V gene TRBV24-1; tentatively, D is TRBD1 (6 bases). The clonotype originates from a male donor with severe acne vulgaris. Sequencing used blood. DNA of the CDR3: TGTGCCACCAGTGACCCCCCCCCCACAGGGATATGCAAGCAGTACGTC. Protein sequence: CATSDPPPTGICKQYV.